The 13 T cell receptor beta chains below come from one sample, sequenced in a study of shared clonotypes between healthy human individuals. The data were produced by immunoSEQ multiplex PCR, yet TCRdb's version contains in-frame clones alone and is incomplete. The sample holds some 2,400,000 clones; almost 96% are singletons and the top ten take approximately 0.13%. Sequencing input: naive CD4+ T cells sorted from blood. Noted subset: CD45RA+ positively selected. Receptors were obtained from a man younger than 30 in good health.

The V gene is TRBV7-2, the J gene TRBJ2-1; 11 nucleotides align to TRBD2. With V trimmed by 5 bases and J by 10 bases, 13 bases remained unmatched. There are 16 residues in the CDR3. Germline-derived CDR1 and CDR2 are SGHTA and FQGNSA. The CDR3 loop reads CASSLLAGGKRGEQFF. The CDR3 DNA sequence: TGTGCCAGCAGCCTGTTAGCGGGAGGGAAACGAGGGGAGCAGTTCTTC.

CDR3 nucleotide sequence: TGTGCCAGCTCACCGGATCCAGTGTATCAGCCCCAGCATTTT. This encodes CASSPDPVYQPQHF. This rearrangement joins TRBV18 to TRBJ1-5; D ambiguous. The germline V gene has CDR1 KGHSH and CDR2 LQKENI. This CDR3 has 14 amino acids. The V and J ends lost 3 bases and 5 bases respectively, with 11 bases between them.

The chain couples TRBV6-1 to TRBJ1-4, with D uncertain. The V end lost 4 bases, the J end lost 7 bases, and 10 bases lay between the germline ends. The CDR3 consists of 13 residues. The germline V gene encodes CDR1 MNHNS and CDR2 SASEGT. CDR3 protein: CASSGGSPEKLFF. The CDR3 DNA follows: TGTGCCAGCAGTGGTGGCAGCCCTGAAAAACTGTTTTTT.

This clone has more than one count but fewer than ten. The rearrangement joins TRBV11-2 to TRBJ2-2, with 14 bases matching TRBD2. CDR1 is SGHAT, CDR2 FQNNGV, per germline. V dropped 5 bases and J dropped 6; count of bases not matched to a gene: 2. This CDR3 is 15 amino acids long. CDR3 sequence reads: CASSPGLAGAGELFF. CDR3 coding DNA: TGTGCCAGCAGCCCGGGACTAGCGGGGGCCGGGGAGCTGTTTTTT.

The chain uses TRBV6-1 and TRBJ1-2, with D tentatively TRBD1 (6 bases). The germline gives CDR1 MNHNS, CDR2 SASEGT. V dropped 8 bases and J dropped 3 bases, with 19 bases sitting between them. The CDR3 totals 15 residues. CDR3 in DNA: TGTGCCAGCGCCAGGGGCGGGGGCGGTTACTATGGCTACACCTTC. The encoded protein is CASARGGGGYYGYTF.

This chain connects TRBV30 to TRBJ1-1; unclear D gene. Germline V gives CDR1 GTSNPN, CDR2 SVGIG (reference sequence). The CDR3 has 13 amino acids. The germline V and J ends were trimmed by 3 bases and 3 bases, with 11 bases remaining between them. CDR3 region: CAWSHPGYTEAFF. The CDR3 DNA reads as TGTGCCTGGAGCCACCCGGGGTACACTGAAGCTTTCTTT.

The J gene is TRBJ1-2, the V gene TRBV5-4; no definite D call. Trimming shortened V by 2 bases and J by 7 bases, and 15 bases separated the two germline ends. CDR3 length equals 14 residues. CDR1 is SGHNT, CDR2 YYREEE, per germline (reference sequence). The CDR3 DNA sequence: TGTGCCAGCAGCTTAGATCTTACGGGTTCTGGCTACACCTTC. Translating gives CASSLDLTGSGYTF.

This clone showed up just once. This chain connects TRBV10-2 to TRBJ2-5; D call uncertain. Trimming shortened V by 4 bases and J by 3 bases, and 3 bases separated the two germline ends. The CDR3 contains 11 residues. Germline CDR1 and CDR2: WSHSY and SAAADI. Here the CDR3 reads CASSGKETQYF. For the CDR3, the DNA is TGCGCCAGCAGTGGGAAAGAGACCCAGTACTTC.

This sequence joins TRBV7-9 and TRBJ1-2; unclear D gene. In germline, CDR1 is SEHNR, CDR2 FQNEAQ (reference sequence). V gave up 5 bases and J gave up 7 bases, with 14 bases separating them. This CDR3 comprises 13 residues. The CDR3 DNA follows: TGTGCCAGCAGCCCCCGCTCTCCGGTTGGCTACACCTTC. Its protein product is CASSPRSPVGYTF.

Written as DNA, the CDR3 is TGTGCCAGCAGCGCCCTTACAGGGGGTAATGAAAAACTGTTTTTT. Translating gives CASSALTGGNEKLFF. The chain uses TRBV11-2 and TRBJ1-4; 8 nucleotides agree with TRBD1. From germline, CDR1 is SGHAT and CDR2 FQNNGV. CDR3 size: 15 residues. Losses at the gene ends were 5 bases for V and 4 bases for J; bases not matched to a gene: 6.

As to this clone: The sample carries other DNA sequences with the same CDR3. V is TRBV20-1 and J is TRBJ2-3, with D uncertain. There are 10 residues in the CDR3. V lost 5 bases and J lost 6, with 6 bases in between. CDR1 DFQATT and CDR2 SNEGSKA come from the germline V gene (reference sequence). DNA for the CDR3: TGCAGTGCTCCCCTGGATACGCAGTATTTT. It yields the protein CSAPLDTQYF.

This clone was observed once. The J gene is TRBJ1-2, the V gene TRBV6-6; D is ambiguous. The CDR3 spans 14 residues. V was cut by 0 bases and J by 6 bases, with 11 bases left in between. The germline CDR1 and CDR2 sequences are MNHNY and SVGAGI (reference sequence). The CDR3 nucleotides read TGTGCCAGCAGTTACTCCAACAGCCAGCATGGCTACACCTTC. The encoded protein is CASSYSNSQHGYTF.

The chain has TRBV19 and TRBJ1-1, with a weak D call TRBD1 (5 bases). Germline V CDR1 and CDR2: LNHDA, SQIVND (reference sequence). The CDR3 contains 14 residues. Here the CDR3 reads CATRGVAVNTEAFF. The CDR3 DNA reads TGTGCGACCCGGGGGGTTGCCGTGAACACTGAAGCTTTCTTT.